The 9 T cell receptor beta chains reported below all come from one sample, sequenced in a study of OX40 agonist ivuxolimab in advanced cancers. Clones were sequenced by immunoSEQ multiplex PCR, and TCRdb holds only the in-frame ones, with some missing. The sample consists of 85,000 to 130,000 clones, about nine tenths of them appearing once. The starting material was CD4+ or CD8+ T cells sorted from blood, obtained in a trial of the OX40 agonist ivuxolimab. These receptors all come from an adult with an advanced solid tumor such as melanoma, head and neck, liver or kidney cancer.

This chain's CDR3 is CASSSPAGGRETQYF. DNA of the CDR3: TGTGCCAGCAGTTCCCCCGCAGGGGGAAGGGAGACCCAGTACTTC. The chain joins TRBV7-8 to TRBJ2-5; 7 bases are a match to TRBD1. In germline, CDR1 is SGHVS, CDR2 FQNEAQ. V lost 6 bases to trimming and J lost 5 bases; unmatched junction nucleotides: 12. This CDR3 region has 15 residues.

The chain employs TRBV18 and TRBJ1-2, with D unresolved. Between the trimmed V and J ends, which lost 3 bases and 4 bases, there was a span of 15 bases. The CDR3 has 15 residues. Germline V gene data show CDR1 as KGHSH and CDR2 as LQKENI. The CDR3 loop is CASSPSRPEVYGYTF. The CDR3 bases are TGTGCCAGCTCACCTTCAAGGCCTGAGGTCTATGGCTACACCTTC.

The chain joins TRBV30 to TRBJ2-3, with 9 bases aligning to TRBD1. CDR1 and CDR2 (germline): GTSNPN, SVGIG (reference sequence). V trimming: 5 bases; J trimming: 3 bases; junction bases outside the gene matches: 6. This CDR3 is 14 amino acids long. The CDR3 loop reads CAWVTGTGTDTQYF. CDR3 DNA: TGTGCCTGGGTGACCGGGACAGGGACAGATACGCAGTATTTT. Using reference TRBV30 and TRBJ2-3 for the parts outside the CDR3, the full variable domain is SQTIHQWPATLVQPVGSPLSLECTVEGTSNPNLYWYRQAAGRGLQLLFYSVGIGQISSEVPQNLSASRPQDRQFILSSKKLLLSDSGFYLCAWVTGTGTDTQYFGPGTRLTVL.

The genes are TRBV7-9 and TRBJ1-4; D is ambiguous. Germline V lookup: CDR1 SEHNR, CDR2 FQNEAQ (reference sequence). Trimming shortened V by 4 bases and J by 7 bases, and 13 bases separated the two germline ends. The CDR3 length is 14 residues. This CDR3 is CASSSSGRFEKLFF. CDR3 bases: TGTGCCAGCAGCTCATCGGGGAGATTTGAAAAACTGTTTTTT.

The CDR3 is CASAGGWNTEAFF. The CDR3, as DNA: TGCGCCAGTGCAGGGGGTTGGAACACTGAAGCTTTCTTT. The chain recombines TRBV5-1 with TRBJ1-1, with 7 bases identical to TRBD1. V gave up 8 bases and J gave up 1 base; unmatched junction bases: 5. There are 13 residues in the CDR3. Germline V gene sequence: CDR1 SGHRS, CDR2 YFSETQ.

This chain uses TRBV28 with TRBJ2-4, with TRBD1 as a possible D gene (5 bases). Germline-derived CDR1 and CDR2 are MDHEN and SYDVKM. This CDR3 is built from 15 residues. Trimming took 4 bases from V and 5 from J, leaving 15 bases between them. CDR3 residues: CASSSSGLHQNIQYF. CDR3 sequence (DNA): TGTGCCAGCAGTTCCTCAGGGTTGCATCAAAACATTCAGTACTTC.

This rearrangement joins TRBV6-6 to TRBJ2-5; possible D gene TRBD2, 5 bases. Trimming removed 2 bases from V and 10 bases from J, with 17 bases in between. Germline CDR1 reads MNHNY; CDR2 reads SVGAGI (reference sequence). The CDR3 sequence is 14 residues long. This CDR3 is CASSYQEGPRDQYF. The CDR3 DNA reads TGTGCCAGCAGTTACCAAGAGGGCCCCCGTGACCAGTACTTC.

This chain links TRBV7-9 with TRBJ1-1; D call uncertain. The V gene lost 1 base and the J gene lost 7 bases, with 13 bases spanning the gap. The CDR3 length is 14 residues. Germline V lookup: CDR1 SEHNR, CDR2 FQNEAQ (reference sequence). The CDR3 DNA sequence: TGTGCCAGCAGCTTAGGGTTCGGGCAGCTTGAAGCTTTCTTT. Translating it yields CASSLGFGQLEAFF.

The chain joins TRBV28 to TRBJ2-5, with 8 bases matching TRBD2. Trimming cost V 3 bases and J 4 bases; bases outside gene matches: 13. The length of the CDR3 is 17 residues. Per the germline V gene, CDR1 is MDHEN and CDR2 is SYDVKM. CDR3 amino acids: CASSLGSGRGVRETQYF. The CDR3 DNA is TGTGCCAGCAGTTTGGGTAGTGGGCGGGGGGTTCGAGAGACCCAGTACTTC. The full variable domain, completed using reference TRBV28 and TRBJ2-5, is DVKVTQSSRYLVKRTGEKVFLECVQDMDHENMFWYRQDPGLGLRLIYFSYDVKMKEKGDIPEGYSVSREKKERFSLILESASTNQTSMYLCASSLGSGRGVRETQYFGPGTRLLVL.